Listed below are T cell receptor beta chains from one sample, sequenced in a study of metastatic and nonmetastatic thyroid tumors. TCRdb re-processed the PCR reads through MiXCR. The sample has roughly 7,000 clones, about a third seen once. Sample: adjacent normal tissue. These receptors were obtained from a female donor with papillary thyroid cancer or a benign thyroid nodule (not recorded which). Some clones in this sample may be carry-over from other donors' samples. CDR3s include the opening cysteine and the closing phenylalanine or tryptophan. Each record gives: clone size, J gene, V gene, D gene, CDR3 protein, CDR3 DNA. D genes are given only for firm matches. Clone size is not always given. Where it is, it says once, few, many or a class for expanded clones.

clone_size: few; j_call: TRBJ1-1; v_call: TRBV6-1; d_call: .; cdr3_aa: CASSDMGVPNTEAFF; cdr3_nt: TGTGCCAGCAGTGATATGGGGGTGCCGAACACTGAAGCTTTCTTT
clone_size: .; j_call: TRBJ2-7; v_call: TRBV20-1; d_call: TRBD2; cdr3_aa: CSATNGTSGRAVNEQYF; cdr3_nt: TGCAGTGCTACCAACGGGACTAGCGGGAGGGCCGTTAACGAGCAGTACTTC
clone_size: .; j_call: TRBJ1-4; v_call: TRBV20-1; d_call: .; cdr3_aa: CSAARGAPNEKLFF; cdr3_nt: TGCAGTGCCGCCAGAGGGGCCCCTAATGAAAAACTGTTTTTT
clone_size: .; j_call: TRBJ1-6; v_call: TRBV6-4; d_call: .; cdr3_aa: CASSTKGANNSPLHF; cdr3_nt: TGTGCCAGCAGTACGAAAGGGGCCAATAATTCACCCCTACACTTT
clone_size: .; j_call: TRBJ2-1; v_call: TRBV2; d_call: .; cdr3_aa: CASSVPERGNLSYNEQFF; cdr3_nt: TGTGCCAGCAGTGTCCCTGAGAGGGGAAACCTTAGCTACAATGAGCAGTTCTTC
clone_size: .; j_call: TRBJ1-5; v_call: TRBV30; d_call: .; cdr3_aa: CAWSVSGASNQPQHF; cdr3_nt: TGTGCCTGGAGTGTATCAGGGGCGAGCAATCAGCCCCAGCATTTT
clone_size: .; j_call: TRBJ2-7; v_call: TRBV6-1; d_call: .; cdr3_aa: CASSEGDGYEQYF; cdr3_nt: TGTGCCAGCAGTGAAGGGGACGGTTACGAGCAGTACTTC
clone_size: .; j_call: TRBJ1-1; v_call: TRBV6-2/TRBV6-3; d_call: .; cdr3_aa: CASSYLTGGTEAFF; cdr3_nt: TGTGCCAGCAGTTACTTGACTGGGGGGACTGAAGCTTTCTTT
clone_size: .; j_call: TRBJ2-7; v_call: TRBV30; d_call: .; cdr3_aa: CAWSVRGDYYEQYF; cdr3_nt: TGTGCCTGGAGTGTAAGAGGAGATTACTACGAGCAGTACTTC
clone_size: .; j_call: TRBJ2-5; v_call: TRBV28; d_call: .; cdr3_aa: CASKADWETQYF; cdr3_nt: TGTGCCAGCAAAGCAGACTGGGAGACCCAGTACTTC
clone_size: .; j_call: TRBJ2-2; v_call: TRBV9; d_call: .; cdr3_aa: CASSHSTGELFF; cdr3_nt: TGTGCCAGCAGTCACAGCACCGGGGAGCTGTTTTTT
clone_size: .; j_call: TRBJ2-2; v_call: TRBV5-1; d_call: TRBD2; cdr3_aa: CASKIVSGIDTGELFF; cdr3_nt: TGCGCCAGCAAAATCGTCAGCGGGATAGACACCGGGGAGCTGTTTTTT
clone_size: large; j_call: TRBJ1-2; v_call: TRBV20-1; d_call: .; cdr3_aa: CSARSSSLRHGYTF; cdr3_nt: TGCAGTGCTAGAAGTTCCTCCCTCAGGCATGGCTACACCTTC
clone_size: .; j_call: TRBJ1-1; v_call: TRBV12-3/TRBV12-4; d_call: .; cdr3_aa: CASSLGGSGTEAFF; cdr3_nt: TGTGCCAGCAGTTTAGGTGGTTCGGGCACTGAAGCTTTCTTT
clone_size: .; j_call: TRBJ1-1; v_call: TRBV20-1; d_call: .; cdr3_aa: CSAIDYQGMDTESFF; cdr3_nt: TGCAGTGCTATAGACTATCAGGGGATGGACACTGAATCTTTCTTT
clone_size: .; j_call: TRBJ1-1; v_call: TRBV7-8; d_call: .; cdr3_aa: CASRGLMNTEAFF; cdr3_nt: TGTGCCAGCCGAGGACTAATGAACACTGAAGCTTTCTTT
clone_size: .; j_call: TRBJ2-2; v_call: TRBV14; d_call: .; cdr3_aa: CASSLLRTGELFF; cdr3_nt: TGTGCCAGCAGCTTACTCCGCACCGGGGAGCTGTTTTTT
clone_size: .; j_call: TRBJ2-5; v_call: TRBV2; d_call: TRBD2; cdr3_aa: CAMGWGGETQYF; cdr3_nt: TGTGCCATGGGCTGGGGGGGGGAGACCCAGTACTTC
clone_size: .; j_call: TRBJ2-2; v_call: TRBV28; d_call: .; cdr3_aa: CASRLDTLETGELFF; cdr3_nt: TGTGCCAGCCGCCTGGATACCCTAGAGACCGGGGAGCTGTTTTTT
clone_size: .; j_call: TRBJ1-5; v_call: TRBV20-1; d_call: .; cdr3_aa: CSARAGINQPQHF; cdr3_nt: TGCAGTGCTAGGGCAGGGATCAATCAGCCCCAGCATTTT
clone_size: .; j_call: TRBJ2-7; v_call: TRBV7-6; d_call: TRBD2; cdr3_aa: CASSPGGGRSYEQYF; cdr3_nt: TGTGCCAGCAGCCCGGGGGGGGGTCGTTCATACGAGCAGTACTTC
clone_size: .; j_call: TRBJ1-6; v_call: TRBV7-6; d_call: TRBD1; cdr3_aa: CAGSSSTGASPLPF; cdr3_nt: TGCGCCGGCAGCTCCTCGACAGGGGCATCACCCCTCCCCTTT
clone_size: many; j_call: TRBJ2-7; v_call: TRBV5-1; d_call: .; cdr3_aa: CASSLAVGTDYEQYF; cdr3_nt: TGCGCCAGCAGCTTGGCCGTAGGGACGGATTACGAGCAGTACTTC
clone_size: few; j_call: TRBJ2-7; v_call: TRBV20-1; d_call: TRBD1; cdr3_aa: CSARGGTGHTNEQYF; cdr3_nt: TGCAGTGCTAGGGGTGGGACAGGGCATACCAACGAGCAGTACTTC
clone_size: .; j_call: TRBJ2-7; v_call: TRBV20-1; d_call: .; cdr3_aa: CSAGTSDRRSYEQYF; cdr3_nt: TGCAGTGCTGGAACATCGGATCGAAGGTCCTACGAGCAGTACTTC
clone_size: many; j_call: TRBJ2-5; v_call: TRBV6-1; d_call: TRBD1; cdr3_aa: CASMGQGNKETQYF; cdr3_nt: TGTGCCAGCATGGGACAGGGTAACAAAGAGACCCAGTACTTC
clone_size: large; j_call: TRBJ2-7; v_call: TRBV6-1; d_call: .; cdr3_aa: CASSRQVGYEQYF; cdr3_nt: TGTGCCAGCAGTCGACAGGTCGGCTACGAGCAGTACTTC
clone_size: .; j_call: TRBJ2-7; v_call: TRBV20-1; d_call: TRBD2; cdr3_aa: CSAMVSGGEELNEQYF; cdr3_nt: TGCAGTGCTATGGTTTCGGGAGGGGAAGAGCTAAACGAGCAGTACTTC
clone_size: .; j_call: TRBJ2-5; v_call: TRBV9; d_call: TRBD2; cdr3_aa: CASSVGGQASGRGETQYF; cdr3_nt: TGTGCCAGCAGCGTAGGCGGGCAAGCTAGCGGGAGAGGGGAGACCCAGTACTTC
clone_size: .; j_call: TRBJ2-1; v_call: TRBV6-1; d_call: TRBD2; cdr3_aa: CASSAPGLGESSYNEQLF; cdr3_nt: TGTGCCAGCAGTGCGCCGGGACTAGGGGAAAGCTCCTACAATGAGCAGTTATTC
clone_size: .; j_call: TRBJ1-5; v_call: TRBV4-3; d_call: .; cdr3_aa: CASSQDPSNQPQHF; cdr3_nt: TGCGCCAGCAGCCAAGATCCCAGCAATCAGCCCCAGCATTTT
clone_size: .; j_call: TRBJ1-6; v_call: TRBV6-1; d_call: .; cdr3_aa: CAGQRVRDSPLHF; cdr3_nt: TGTGCCGGGCAGAGGGTGAGGGACTCACCCCTCCACTTT